This T cell receptor beta chain was sequenced in a study of blood T cell repertoires in COVID-19. Allocation to cohorts depended on clinical history reported by the participants. Clones were read by immunoSEQ multiplex PCR, and TCRdb kept only the in-frame ones, dropping some. The table shows roughly 250,000 clones, with 75% to 95% occurring only once. The CDR3 consists of 12 residues. V lost 5 bases and J lost 6, with 8 bases in between. CDR1 and CDR2 (germline): LNHNV, YYDKDF (reference sequence). Sequences were obtained from PBMCs or T cells enriched from blood (not recorded which). The genes are TRBV15 and TRBJ2-1; D is undetermined. The receptor comes from a woman under 30 who had recovered from COVID-19. The CDR3 loop is CATSLGLNEQFF. The CDR3 coding sequence is TGTGCCACCAGCCTGGGCCTCAATGAGCAGTTCTTC.